This T cell receptor beta chain was captured by sequencing in a study of cytomegalovirus exposure and HLA in healthy donors. Notes on the study in general: The productive fraction for most TCR beta V segments was about 87% or about 30% in an earlier analysis.

The CDR3 totals 15 residues. From germline, CDR1 is LNHDA and CDR2 SQIVND (reference sequence). Trimming removed 6 bases from V and 5 bases from J; junction bases left unmatched: 10. 60 Vbeta and 13 Jbeta primers were used in PCR. Generated by immunoSEQ multiplex PCR, the TCRdb table keeps only in-frame clones and is missing some. Among 100,000 to 150,000 clones listed, around 85% were seen once. Notes on this clone: Its antigen is still unknown.

The chain employs TRBV19 and TRBJ1-2, with 9 bases matching TRBD1. This clonotype was sampled from a man aged 18 to 35 in good health and CMV-seropositive. Source material: PBMCs. The DNA for the CDR3 is TGTGCCAGTAGAAAACCGGCCGGGACAGGGTATGGCTACACCTTC. It encodes CASRKPAGTGYGYTF.